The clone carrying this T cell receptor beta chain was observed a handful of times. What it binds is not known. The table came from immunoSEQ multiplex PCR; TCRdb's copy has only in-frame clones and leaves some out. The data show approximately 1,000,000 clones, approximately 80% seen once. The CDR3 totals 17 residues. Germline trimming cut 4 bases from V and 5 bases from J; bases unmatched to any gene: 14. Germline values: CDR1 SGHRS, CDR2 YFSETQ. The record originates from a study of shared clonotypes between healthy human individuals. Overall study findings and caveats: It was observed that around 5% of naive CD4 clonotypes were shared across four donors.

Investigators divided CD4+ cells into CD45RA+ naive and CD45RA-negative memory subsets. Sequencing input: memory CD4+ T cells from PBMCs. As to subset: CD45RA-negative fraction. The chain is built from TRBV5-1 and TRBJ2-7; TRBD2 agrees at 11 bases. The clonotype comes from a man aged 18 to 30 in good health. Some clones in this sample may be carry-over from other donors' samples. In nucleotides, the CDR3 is TGCGCCAGCAGCCGCCAGATAAAGACTAGCGGGACCCACGAGCAGTACTTC. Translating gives CASSRQIKTSGTHEQYF. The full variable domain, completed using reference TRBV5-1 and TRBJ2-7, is KAGVTQTPRYLIKTRGQQVTLSCSPISGHRSVSWYQQTPGQGLQFLFEYFSETQRNKGNFPGRFSGRQFSNSRSEMNVSTLELGDSALYLCASSRQIKTSGTHEQYFGPGTRLTVT.